This T cell receptor beta chain came from a study of molecular identifiers for immune sequencing clone quantification. This clonotype occurred a few times. Its target is not known. Notes on the study in general: Sizes of clones that are highly expanded could be underestimated (if identical TCR molecules share a barcode).

TCRdb redid the calling of the PCR reads with MiXCR, one entry per CDR3 protein. The table lists about 640,000 distinct CDR3 sequences, about 20% of them singletons. Isolation of naive CD8 T cells was achieved by sorting on a CD8+CD4-CCR7+CD45RA+ phenotype. CDR1 is SEHNR, CDR2 FQNEAQ, per germline (reference sequence). Trimming left V 3 bases short and J 5 bases short, with 16 bases between. The CDR3 covers 15 residues. The rearrangement links TRBV7-9 to TRBJ1-2; D perhaps matches TRBD1 (6 bases). The source of this sequence is a human donor in good health. Some libraries in this study had Jurkat cell RNA spiked in. The sequencing input was naive CD8+ T cells from blood, with Jurkat cell RNA spiked in. Subset defined: FACS-sorted CD8+CD4-CCR7+CD45RA+ naive T cells. The DNA for the CDR3 is TGTGCCAGCAGCTTTACAGGGAGCCCATCTTATGGCTACACCTTC. Residues: CASSFTGSPSYGYTF.